This T cell receptor beta chain stems from a study of T cell repertoires in cytomegalovirus infection (dated by TCRdb to the late 2010s). Background for the entire study: The peptide stimulations were aimed at well-studied HLA-B-restricted epitopes as well as recently identified HLA-C-restricted CMV epitopes, whose presentation resists viral immunomodulation. The HLA type of each donor mattered for the analysis, because public TCR beta signatures pointed to carriage of CMV infection along with the matching HLA type.

Between the V and J ends, shortened by 1 base and 0 bases respectively, the junction contains 13 bases. From a lookup of the germline V gene (reference sequence), CDR1 and CDR2 are MNHEY and SMNVEV. The CDR3 goes from the cysteine to the phenylalanine over 16 residues. The read is trimmed to its CDR3 DNA, 48 bases read in frame from base 1. The investigation overall reported the following: The ex vivo response was dominated by HLA-C-restricted CMV-specific TCR beta clonotypes, and the single most frequent clonotype in two of eight donors was supplied by these HLA-C-restricted clonotypes. In both this cohort and an independent roughly 330-donor cohort, the cumulative frequency of public TCR beta family members distinguished carriers of CMV infection plus the relevant HLA type.

A remark on this clonotype: Its antigen remains undetermined. Base qualities are not provided; no much larger clone lies one nucleotide away.

TCRdb lists the instrument as Illumina HiSeq 1500. In TCRdb, the public reads were trimmed at Q25 with fastp and aligned with MiXCR, with productive beta chains retained. A single entry per CDR3 protein holds the most common genes and DNA from its merged rows. Across this sample there are tens of thousands of distinct CDR3 sequences, with more than 40% seen only once. 85% to 95% of the sample lies in the top ten. The sample's treatment or condition label, decoded: in vitro stimulation with specific CMV peptide epitopes to enrich CMV-specific T cells. The TCR comes from a human donor in good health (CMV status not recorded). Some clones in this sample may be carry-over from other donors' samples. Sequencing was performed on CD8+ T cells from cultured PBMCs, taken from culture after CMV antigen stimulation. This chain joins TRBV27 to TRBJ2-7, with a weak D call of TRBD2 (5 bases match). This receptor has the CDR3 CASSLFPHRDSYEQYF. The DNA is as follows: TGTGCCAGCAGTTTATTCCCCCACCGGGACTCCTACGAGCAGTACTTC.